Given below is one T cell receptor beta chain in context. CDR3 length: 14 residues. The J segment lost 4 bases and the V segment lost 5 bases, leaving 5 bases of the junction unmatched. Germline CDR1 KGHDR, CDR2 SFDVKD. This sample was taken from a study of blood T cell repertoires in COVID-19. Generated by immunoSEQ multiplex PCR, the TCRdb table keeps only in-frame clones and is missing some. Here the sample spans fewer than 200,000 clones, over 60% being singletons. The chain joins TRBV24-1 to TRBJ1-2; 8 nucleotides agree with TRBD1. This receptor was taken from a man in his fifties or sixties with acute or convalescent COVID-19. The sequenced sample was peripheral blood. The CDR3 coding sequence is TGTGCCACCAGTGGGACAGGGTCCCTCTATGGCTACACCTTC. It is translated as CATSGTGSLYGYTF.